This TCR beta chain came from a study of neurological immune-mediated disorders (dated by TCRdb to the late 2010s). Study-wide context: Using UMI-based sequencing, the study compared peripheral blood TCR-beta repertoires from patients with HTLV-I-associated myelopathy (HAM/TSP), patients with multiple sclerosis, and healthy controls. Alongside PBMC samples, the set of more than 80 TCR-beta libraries contained longitudinal samples, technical triplicates, and paired CD4+ and CD8+ T-cell subsets that had been sorted. The cohort included approximately 70 subjects: about 15 with HAM/TSP, about 34 with multiple sclerosis, and 20 or so healthy controls.

The healthy controls were volunteers from blood banks in Maryland, USA. For unsorted PBMC libraries, 2 million PBMCs were used after storage in RNAlater at -80 degrees C until RNA extraction. PBMCs were separated from peripheral blood using Ficoll-Hypaque density gradient centrifugation and then cryopreserved in liquid nitrogen. CDR1 and CDR2, looked up from the germline V gene (reference sequence), are SEHNR and FQNEAQ. Reading from cysteine to phenylalanine, the CDR3 counts 15 amino acids. Only the CDR3 portion is preserved as DNA: 45 bases, with reading frame beginning at the first base. From V the trimming removes 6 bases and from J it removes 6 bases, while the gene matches leave 6 bases of the junction unaccounted for. The table lists this clonotype with many counts. There is no known antigen for this receptor. Base-call qualities are not available, and no considerably larger clone is one nucleotide away.

cDNA synthesis used template-switch 5'RACE with a primer carrying a 10-nucleotide random unique molecular identifier tagging each TCR transcript. Each sequencing run produced over 170 million TCR-beta sequences covering 15-18 subjects. The RNeasy kit was used for extraction of total RNA. TCR-beta VDJ regions were amplified with primers for the TCR constant region and the 5'RACE anchor, using the KAPA Real-time Library Amplification kit. A first PCR added sample indexes and Illumina adaptors, and a second PCR then raised library yield. After purification with Ampure beads, the TCR product of roughly 650 bp was size-selected on a 2% E-gel SizeSelection system. Before pooling, library quality was checked on a Bioanalyzer, concentration was measured with Qubit, and libraries were quantified with the Kapa Library Quantification kit. Paired-end 2 x 150 bp sequencing of the libraries was performed on an Illumina HiSeq 2500. To increase sequence diversity, roughly 23-30% phiX was spiked into each library pool. The study's own analysis went as follows. Quality-filtered reads were processed with the UMI-based MiGEC pipeline, and over 90% of raw TCR sequences were removed by the MiGEC pipeline during error correction. VDJ genes were aligned to IMGT germline references, and each clonotype was defined by a unique CDR3 amino acid sequence together with V-J genes. Clonal expansion, Shannon diversity, and CDR3 relatedness (CalcPairwiseDistances, ClusterSamples) were evaluated with VDJtools, and phylogenetic trees were built with CLCbio workbench. A clone was classed as expanded if it had 8 or more unique UMIs, a cutoff based on coefficient-of-variation modelling across technical triplicates. TCRdb redid the processing of the public reads, applying fastp at Q25 and MiXCR, and retained in-frame beta chains. Rows are unified per CDR3 protein, each entry keeping the most common DNA and genes. TCRdb's processing, not the authors' own work, is the source of the V and J calls. The sample has around 27,000 distinct CDR3 sequences on record, about 15% of them singletons. Jointly, the top ten make up 25% to 30% of the sample.

Here is what the overall study found, with its caveats: Expanded clones from different subjects shared no identical CDR3 amino acid sequences, which suggests that TCR-beta repertoires were private in all groups. The highest TCR clonal expansion was observed in HAM/TSP patients, whereas the lowest was observed in MS patients, even when compared with healthy controls.

This receptor chain uses TRBV7-9 and TRBJ2-1, with 12 junctional bases fitting TRBD1. Sequencing input: PBMCs. The sequence was collected from a man in his 70s in good health. The bases are TGTGCCAGCAGGTTGGGACAGGGGGCAGGCAATGAGCAGTTCTTC. It translates to CASRLGQGAGNEQFF.